This is a list of T cell receptor beta chains from one sample in a study of T cell repertoires in cytomegalovirus infection. MiXCR was run by TCRdb on the reads, yielding one entry per CDR3 protein. The table includes some 320,000 distinct CDR3 sequences, roughly 9.5% detected once. The sample comprised PBMCs. These receptors all stem from a human donor in good health (CMV status not recorded). Some clones in this sample may be carry-over from other donors' samples. Each CDR3 is given with its conserved first and last residue. Clone size, where shown, is once, few, many, or a class for clones that have expanded.

>TRBV7-9|many
CASSLDTSDQDTQYF
>TRBV10-3|-
CAIGAHNEQFF
>TRBV2|few
CASSDSGKGIGTDTQYF
>TRBV19|few
CASISYGATGGDDQPQHF
>TRBV6-1|few
CASPERGGSYNEQFF
>TRBV20-1|many
CSAPGQGNYGYTF
>TRBV6-5|once
CASSLDSSPSYEQYF
>TRBV28|few
CASTTDIQPQHF
>TRBV6-1|-
CASSEISGTGGEQPQHF
>TRBV6-1|few
CASSERDRGLQETQYF
>TRBV13|few
CASSFLGTGVGYTF
>TRBV7-2|many
CASSLGGESEAFF
>TRBV25-1|few
CANLEDCIPSGDYNEQFF
>TRBV4-2|few
CASSQGSGSSYEQYF
>TRBV28|-
CASSRGQARREQYF
>TRBV5-4|many
CASSLSGLAMKETQYF
>TRBV7-2|many
CASSLGGWASGTPYEQYF
>TRBV6-5|-
CASSYSGSYTYEQYF
>TRBV6-6|-
CASSYSAWEPSYEQYF
>TRBV2|-
CASSSRTGTQETQYF
>TRBV6-2/TRBV6-3|many
CASRGLAGGSEQYF
>TRBV20-1|few
CSATTGKQPQHF
>TRBV10-3|-
CAISDTAYEQYF
>TRBV28|few
CASTHRGAGGQPQHF
>TRBV20-1|few
CSARDHQGGETQYF
>TRBV18|few
CASSPKLRQGGNTGELFF
>TRBV7-4|-
CATMGRDNTDTQYF
>TRBV7-2|many
CASSRRTGVEAEAFF
>TRBV18|-
CASFREMVTDTQYF
>TRBV7-2|many
CASSPRFETQYF
>TRBV6-6|-
CASTSRTSNQPQHF
>TRBV20-1|few
CSADTSGLPYEQYF
>TRBV11-2|-
CASSWPQVPIF
>TRBV30|-
CAWRGVAGGPIYEQYF
>TRBV6-1|-
CASSARDPQETQYF
>TRBV2|few
CASSGGLAGLNEQFF
>TRBV2|-
CASSEYTRGFGSPLHF
>TRBV7-2|many
CASSPSIGRNTGELFF
>TRBV7-3|-
CASTVTSTTNEKLFF
>TRBV7-9|many
CASSFGSSGNTEAFF
>TRBV7-9|-
CASSTHARPGEQYF